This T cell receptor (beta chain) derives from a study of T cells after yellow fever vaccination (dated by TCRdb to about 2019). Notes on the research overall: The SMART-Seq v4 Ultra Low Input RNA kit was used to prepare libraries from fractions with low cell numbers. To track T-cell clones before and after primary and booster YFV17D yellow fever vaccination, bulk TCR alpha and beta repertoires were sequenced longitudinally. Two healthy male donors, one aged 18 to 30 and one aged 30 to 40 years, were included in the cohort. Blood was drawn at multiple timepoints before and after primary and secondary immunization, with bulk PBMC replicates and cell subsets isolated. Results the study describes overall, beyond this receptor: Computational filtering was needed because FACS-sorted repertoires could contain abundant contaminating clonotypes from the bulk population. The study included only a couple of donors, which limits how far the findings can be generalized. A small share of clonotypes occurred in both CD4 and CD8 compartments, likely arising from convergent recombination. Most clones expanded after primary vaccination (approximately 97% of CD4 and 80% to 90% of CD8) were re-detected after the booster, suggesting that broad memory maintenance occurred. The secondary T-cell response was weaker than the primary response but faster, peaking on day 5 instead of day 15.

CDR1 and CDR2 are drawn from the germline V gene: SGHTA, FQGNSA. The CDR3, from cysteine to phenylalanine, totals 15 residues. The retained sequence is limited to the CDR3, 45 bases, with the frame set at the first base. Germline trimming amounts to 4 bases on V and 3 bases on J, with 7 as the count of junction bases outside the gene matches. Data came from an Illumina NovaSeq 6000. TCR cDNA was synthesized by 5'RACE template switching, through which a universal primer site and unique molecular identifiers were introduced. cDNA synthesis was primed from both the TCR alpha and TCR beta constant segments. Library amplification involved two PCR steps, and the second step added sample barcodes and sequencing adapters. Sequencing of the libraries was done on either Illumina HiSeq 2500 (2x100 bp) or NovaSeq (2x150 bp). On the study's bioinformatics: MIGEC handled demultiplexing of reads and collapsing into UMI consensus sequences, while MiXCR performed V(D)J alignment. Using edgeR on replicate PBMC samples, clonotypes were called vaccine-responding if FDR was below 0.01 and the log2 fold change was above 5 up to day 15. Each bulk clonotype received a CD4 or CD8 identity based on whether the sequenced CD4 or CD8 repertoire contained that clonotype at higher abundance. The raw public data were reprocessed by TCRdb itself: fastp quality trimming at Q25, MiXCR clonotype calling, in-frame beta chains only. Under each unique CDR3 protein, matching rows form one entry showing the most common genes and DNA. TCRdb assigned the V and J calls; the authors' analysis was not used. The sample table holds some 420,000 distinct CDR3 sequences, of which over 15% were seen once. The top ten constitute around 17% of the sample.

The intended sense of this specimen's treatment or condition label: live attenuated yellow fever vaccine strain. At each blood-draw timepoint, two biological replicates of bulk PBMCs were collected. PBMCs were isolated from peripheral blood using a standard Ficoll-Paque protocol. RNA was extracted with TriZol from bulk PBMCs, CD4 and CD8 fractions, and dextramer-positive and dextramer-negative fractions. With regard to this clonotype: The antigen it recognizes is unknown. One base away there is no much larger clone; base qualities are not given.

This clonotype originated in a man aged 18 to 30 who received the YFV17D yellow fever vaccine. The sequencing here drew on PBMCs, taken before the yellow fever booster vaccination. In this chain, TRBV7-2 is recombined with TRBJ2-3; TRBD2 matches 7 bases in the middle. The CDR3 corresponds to CASSSRGLETDTQYF. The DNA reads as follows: TGTGCCAGCAGCTCGCGGGGGTTAGAGACAGATACGCAGTATTTT.